These T cell receptor beta chains were read from a single sample in a study of blood T cell repertoires in COVID-19. Measured with immunoSEQ multiplex PCR; TCRdb has only the in-frame clones, and not every one. This table holds about 150,000 clones, approximately 84% found once. Sequencing was performed on peripheral blood. These receptors came from a human donor in a cohort sampled during active COVID-19. The CDR3 runs from the conserved cysteine through the conserved F or W. The order of the fields is J gene, D gene, V gene, clone size, CDR3 protein, CDR3 DNA. A D gene is named only where the DNA matches it firmly. Only some rows state a clone size, as once, few, many or a class for expanded clones.

J: TRBJ1-2; D: .; V: TRBV29-1; size: .; CDR3: CSASRAGEDGYTF; DNA: TGCAGCGCATCCAGGGCAGGGGAAGATGGCTACACCTTC
J: TRBJ1-1; D: TRBD1; V: TRBV5-4; size: .; CDR3: CASSPKPGTGGTEAFF; DNA: TGTGCCAGCAGCCCCAAACCCGGGACAGGGGGAACTGAAGCTTTCTTT
J: TRBJ2-3; D: TRBD1; V: TRBV4-1; size: few; CDR3: CASSTPRGPGTDTQYF; DNA: TGCGCCAGCAGCACCCCCAGGGGGCCGGGCACAGATACGCAGTATTTT
J: TRBJ2-7; D: TRBD1; V: TRBV19; size: .; CDR3: CASSRRKGTGGGSEQYF; DNA: TGTGCCAGTAGTCGACGAAAAGGGACAGGGGGCGGTTCCGAGCAGTACTTC
J: TRBJ2-1; D: .; V: TRBV7-3; size: once; CDR3: CASAGGLGNEQFF; DNA: TGTGCCAGCGCAGGGGGGTTAGGCAATGAGCAGTTCTTC
J: TRBJ2-2; D: TRBD1; V: TRBV27; size: .; CDR3: CASRPDRVKDTGELFF; DNA: TGTGCCAGCAGACCCGACAGGGTAAAGGACACCGGGGAGCTGTTTTTT
J: TRBJ2-7; D: .; V: TRBV7-7; size: .; CDR3: CALDGGYEQYF; DNA: TGTGCTCTCGACGGAGGCTACGAGCAGTACTTC
J: TRBJ2-1; D: TRBD2; V: TRBV7-2; size: .; CDR3: CASSLRASGSYEQFF; DNA: TGTGCCAGCAGCTTAAGGGCTAGCGGGAGTTATGAGCAGTTCTTC
J: TRBJ1-6; D: TRBD1; V: TRBV19; size: .; CDR3: CASSGTGDYNSPLHF; DNA: TGTGCCAGTAGTGGGACAGGTGATTATAATTCACCCCTCCACTTT
J: TRBJ1-1; D: .; V: TRBV18; size: .; CDR3: CATKQGMNTEAFF; DNA: TGTGCCACCAAACAGGGCATGAACACTGAAGCTTTCTTT
J: TRBJ2-7; D: TRBD1; V: TRBV7-3; size: .; CDR3: CASSLAGTGAYEQYF; DNA: TGTGCCAGCAGCTTGGCCGGGACAGGGGCCTACGAGCAGTACTTC
J: TRBJ1-1; D: .; V: TRBV18; size: .; CDR3: CASSPTGYTEAFF; DNA: TGTGCCAGCTCACCAACCGGTTACACTGAAGCTTTCTTT
J: TRBJ2-5; D: .; V: TRBV11-2; size: .; CDR3: CASSFLQGQETQYF; DNA: TGTGCCAGCAGCTTTCTCCAGGGGCAAGAGACCCAGTACTTC
J: TRBJ1-2; D: .; V: TRBV28; size: .; CDR3: CASRRAGTLSSNYGYTF; DNA: TGTGCCAGCAGGCGCGCCGGGACATTGTCTTCTAACTATGGCTACACCTTC
J: TRBJ2-1; D: TRBD2; V: TRBV9; size: few; CDR3: CASSPRLAGGINNEQFF; DNA: TGTGCCAGCAGCCCCCGACTAGCGGGGGGGATAAACAATGAGCAGTTCTTC
J: TRBJ2-5; D: .; V: TRBV3-1/TRBV3-2; size: .; CDR3: CASSQGASLAPLAQYF; DNA: TGTGCCAGCAGCCAAGGGGCGTCGCTAGCGCCATTGGCCCAGTACTTC
J: TRBJ1-3; D: .; V: TRBV19; size: .; CDR3: CASSQGNSGNTIYF; DNA: TGTGCCAGTAGTCAGGGGAACTCTGGAAACACCATATATTTT
J: TRBJ2-7; D: TRBD2; V: TRBV5-6; size: .; CDR3: CASSRKVASGALGEQYF; DNA: TGTGCCAGCAGCAGAAAGGTGGCTAGCGGGGCCCTGGGGGAGCAGTACTTC
J: TRBJ2-7; D: TRBD1; V: TRBV5-1; size: once; CDR3: CASSSTGDYEQYF; DNA: TGCGCCAGCAGCTCGACAGGGGACTACGAGCAGTACTTC
J: TRBJ2-5; D: .; V: TRBV2; size: .; CDR3: CASKGAGETQYF; DNA: TGTGCCAGCAAGGGAGCCGGGGAGACCCAGTACTTC
J: TRBJ2-1; D: TRBD1; V: TRBV7-3; size: .; CDR3: CASSSPGTGVNEQFF; DNA: TGTGCCAGCAGCTCACCCGGGACAGGAGTCAATGAGCAGTTCTTC
J: TRBJ1-5; D: .; V: TRBV6-6; size: .; CDR3: CASSPQNQPQHF; DNA: TGTGCCAGCAGTCCTCAGAATCAGCCCCAGCATTTT
J: TRBJ2-7; D: TRBD1; V: TRBV4-1; size: .; CDR3: CASSQASGTAFSYEQYF; DNA: TGCGCCAGCAGCCAAGCCTCCGGGACAGCCTTTTCCTACGAGCAGTACTTC
J: TRBJ1-4; D: .; V: TRBV27; size: .; CDR3: CASSRVGSPPGGKLFF; DNA: TGTGCCAGCAGCCGCGTCGGCAGCCCGCCCGGCGGAAAACTGTTTTTT